This T cell receptor beta chain was identified during a study of T cell changes during pregnancy in multiple sclerosis. Trimming at V came to 1 base and at J to 6 bases, leaving 3 bases not matched to a gene. Germline loops: CDR1 LNHDA, CDR2 SQIVND (reference sequence). CDR3 length: 14 residues. Generated by immunoSEQ multiplex PCR, the TCRdb table keeps only in-frame clones and is missing some. The repertoire consists of about 43,000 clones, with roughly 90% occurring once and the leading ten covering approximately 1.5%. The chain uses TRBV19 and TRBJ2-1; 7 nucleotides agree with TRBD2. The TCR was taken from a female donor with multiple sclerosis, enrolled in a pregnancy study. Specimen: PBMCs (not recorded whether the cells were cultured). CDR3 coding DNA: TGTGCCAGTAGTATAGTGACTAGCAGCAATGAGCAGTTCTTC. Translating it yields CASSIVTSSNEQFF.